This entry features one T cell receptor beta chain sequence. Its antigen is still unknown. These data come from a study of CD8+ T cells in alopecia areata. Study findings and constraints: Greater clonality was observed in lesional scalp samples, especially alopecia totalis/universalis, versus normal scalp.

PBMCs yielded sorted CD4+ and CD8+ T cells. RNA extraction was followed by reverse transcription into cDNA, which acted as the sequencing template. Sequencing was performed with immunoSEQ multiplex PCR; in TCRdb, only in-frame clones are kept and a portion is missing. The table shows approximately 180,000 clones, with roughly 65% occurring only once. The CDR3 spans 13 residues. Germline loops: CDR1 SGHRS, CDR2 YFSETQ. Trimming left V 0 bases short and J 6 bases short, with 8 bases between. The chain carries TRBV5-1 and TRBJ2-3; possibly TRBD2 for D (5 bases). The clonotype originates from a human donor with alopecia areata. The source was CD4+ T cells sorted from blood, collected at week 0. The CDR3 coding sequence is TGCGCCAGCAGCTTGGACACTAGGGATACGCAGTATTTT. Its translation: CASSLDTRDTQYF. Together with reference TRBV5-1 and TRBJ2-3, the CDR3 gives the full variable domain: KAGVTQTPRYLIKTRGQQVTLSCSPISGHRSVSWYQQTPGQGLQFLFEYFSETQRNKGNFPGRFSGRQFSNSRSEMNVSTLELGDSALYLCASSLDTRDTQYFGPGTRLTVL.